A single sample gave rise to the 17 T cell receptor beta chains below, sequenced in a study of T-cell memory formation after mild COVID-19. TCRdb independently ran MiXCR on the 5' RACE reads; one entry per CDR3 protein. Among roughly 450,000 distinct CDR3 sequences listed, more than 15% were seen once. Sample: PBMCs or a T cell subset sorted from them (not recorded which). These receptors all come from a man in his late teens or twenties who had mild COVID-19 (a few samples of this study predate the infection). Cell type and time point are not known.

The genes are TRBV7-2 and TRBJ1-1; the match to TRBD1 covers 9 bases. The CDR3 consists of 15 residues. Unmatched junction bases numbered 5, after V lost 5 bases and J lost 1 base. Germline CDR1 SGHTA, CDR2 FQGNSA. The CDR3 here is CASSPGTGWNTEAFF. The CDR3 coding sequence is TGTGCCAGCAGCCCCGGGACAGGGTGGAACACTGAAGCTTTCTTT. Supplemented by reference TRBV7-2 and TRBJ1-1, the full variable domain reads GAGVSQSPSNKVTEKGKDVELRCDPISGHTALYWYRQSLGQGLEFLIYFQGNSAPDKSGLPSDRFSAERTGGSVSTLTIQRTQQEDSAVYLCASSPGTGWNTEAFFGQGTRLTVV.

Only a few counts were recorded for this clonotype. CDR3 sequence (DNA): TGTGCCAGCAGTTACTCCGCGCGAATGAACACTGAAGCTTTCTTT. Encoded protein: CASSYSARMNTEAFF. The chain recombines TRBV6-5 with TRBJ1-1, with no clear D. The CDR3 spans 15 residues. Germline V gene data show CDR1 as MNHEY and CDR2 as SVGAGI. Between the trimmed V and J ends, which lost 0 bases and 0 bases, there was a span of 8 bases.

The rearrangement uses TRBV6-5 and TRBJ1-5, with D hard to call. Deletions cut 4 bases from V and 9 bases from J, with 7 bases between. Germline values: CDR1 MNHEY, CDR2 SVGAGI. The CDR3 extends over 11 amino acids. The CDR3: CASSCIRPQHF. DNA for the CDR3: TGTGCCAGCAGTTGCATACGGCCCCAGCATTTT.

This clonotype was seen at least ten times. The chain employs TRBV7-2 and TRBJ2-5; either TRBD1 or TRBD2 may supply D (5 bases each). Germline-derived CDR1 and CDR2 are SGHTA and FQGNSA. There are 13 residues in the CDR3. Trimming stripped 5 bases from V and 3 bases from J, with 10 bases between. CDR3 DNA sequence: TGTGCCAGCAGCCCGGGACGGAAAGAGACCCAGTACTTC. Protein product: CASSPGRKETQYF.

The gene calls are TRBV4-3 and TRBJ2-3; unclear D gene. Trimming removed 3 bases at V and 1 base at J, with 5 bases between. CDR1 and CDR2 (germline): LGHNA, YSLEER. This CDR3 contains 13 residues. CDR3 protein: CASSHSGTDTQYF. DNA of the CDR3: TGCGCCAGCAGCCACTCCGGCACAGATACGCAGTATTTT.

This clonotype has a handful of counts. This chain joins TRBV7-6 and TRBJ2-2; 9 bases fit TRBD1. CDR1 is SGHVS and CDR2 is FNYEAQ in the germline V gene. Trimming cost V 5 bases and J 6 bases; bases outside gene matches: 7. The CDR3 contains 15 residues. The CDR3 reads CASSHGTGGPGELFF. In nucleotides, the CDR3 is TGTGCCAGCAGCCATGGAACAGGGGGCCCCGGGGAGCTGTTTTTT.

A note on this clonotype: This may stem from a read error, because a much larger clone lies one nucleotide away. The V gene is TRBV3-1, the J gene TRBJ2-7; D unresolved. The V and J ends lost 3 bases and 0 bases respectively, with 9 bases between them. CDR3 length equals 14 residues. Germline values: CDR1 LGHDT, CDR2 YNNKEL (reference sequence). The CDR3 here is CASSHSYSSYEQYF. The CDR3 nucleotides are TGTGCCAGCAGCCATTCCTATAGCTCCTACGAGCAGTACTTC.

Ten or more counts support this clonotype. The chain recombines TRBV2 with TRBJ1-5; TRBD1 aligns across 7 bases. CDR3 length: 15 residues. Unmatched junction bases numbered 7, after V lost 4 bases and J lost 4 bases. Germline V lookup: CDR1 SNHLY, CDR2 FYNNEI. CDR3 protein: CASSVRTGGNQPQHF. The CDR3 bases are TGTGCCAGCAGTGTCCGGACAGGAGGTAATCAGCCCCAGCATTTT.

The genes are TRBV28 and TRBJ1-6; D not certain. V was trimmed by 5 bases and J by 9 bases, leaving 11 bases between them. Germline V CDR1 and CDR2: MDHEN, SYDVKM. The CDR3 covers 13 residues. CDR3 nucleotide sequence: TGTGCCAGCAGTCGATCCGGGAGTTCACCCCTCCACTTT. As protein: CASSRSGSSPLHF.

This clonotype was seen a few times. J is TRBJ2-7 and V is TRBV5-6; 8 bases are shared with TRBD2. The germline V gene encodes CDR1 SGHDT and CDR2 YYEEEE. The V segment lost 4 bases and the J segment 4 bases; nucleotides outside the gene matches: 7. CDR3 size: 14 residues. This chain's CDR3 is CASSIGLADYEQYV. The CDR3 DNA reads TGTGCCAGCAGCATCGGACTAGCAGATTACGAGCAGTACGTC.

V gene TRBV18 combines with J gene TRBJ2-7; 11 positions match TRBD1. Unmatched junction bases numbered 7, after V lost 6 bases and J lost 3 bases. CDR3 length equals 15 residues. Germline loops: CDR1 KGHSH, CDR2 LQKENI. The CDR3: CASSRGQGADYEQYF. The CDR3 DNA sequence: TGTGCCAGCTCCCGAGGACAGGGGGCGGACTACGAGCAGTACTTC.

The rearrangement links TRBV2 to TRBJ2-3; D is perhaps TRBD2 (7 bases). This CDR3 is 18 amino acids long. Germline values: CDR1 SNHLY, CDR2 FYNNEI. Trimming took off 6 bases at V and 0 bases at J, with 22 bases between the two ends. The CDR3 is CASSRERTRGASTDTQYF. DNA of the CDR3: TGTGCCAGCAGCAGGGAAAGAACTCGGGGGGCAAGCACAGATACGCAGTATTTT.

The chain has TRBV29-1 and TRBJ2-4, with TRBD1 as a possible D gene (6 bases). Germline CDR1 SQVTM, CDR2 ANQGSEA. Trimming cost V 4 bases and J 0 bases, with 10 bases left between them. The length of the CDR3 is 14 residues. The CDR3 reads CSVGTEPAKNIQYF. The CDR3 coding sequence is TGCAGCGTTGGGACAGAGCCAGCCAAAAACATTCAGTACTTC.

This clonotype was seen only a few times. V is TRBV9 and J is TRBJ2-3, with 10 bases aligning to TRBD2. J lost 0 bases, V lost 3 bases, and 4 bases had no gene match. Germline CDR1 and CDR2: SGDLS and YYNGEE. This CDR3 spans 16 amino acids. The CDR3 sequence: CASSGGLAASTDTQYF. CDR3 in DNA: TGTGCCAGCAGCGGCGGACTAGCGGCTAGCACAGATACGCAGTATTTT.

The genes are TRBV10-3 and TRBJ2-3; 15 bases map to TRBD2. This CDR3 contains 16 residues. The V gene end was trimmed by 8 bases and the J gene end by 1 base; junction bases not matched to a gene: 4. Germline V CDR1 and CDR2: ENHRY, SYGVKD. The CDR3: CAIGLAGGLGTDTQYF. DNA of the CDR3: TGTGCCATCGGACTAGCGGGGGGGCTTGGCACAGATACGCAGTATTTT.

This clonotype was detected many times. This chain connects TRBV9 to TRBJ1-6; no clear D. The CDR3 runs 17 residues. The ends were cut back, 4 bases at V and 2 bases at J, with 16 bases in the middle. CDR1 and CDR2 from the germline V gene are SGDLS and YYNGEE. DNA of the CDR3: TGTGCCAGCAGCCCCGACGGCACGAAGGCCTATAATTCACCCCTCCACTTT. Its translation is CASSPDGTKAYNSPLHF.

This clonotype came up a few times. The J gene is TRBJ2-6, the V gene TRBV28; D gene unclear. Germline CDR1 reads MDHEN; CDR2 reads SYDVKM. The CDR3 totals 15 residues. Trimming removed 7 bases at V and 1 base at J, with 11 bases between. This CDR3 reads CASTTPGSGANVLTF. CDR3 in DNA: TGTGCCAGCACCACCCCCGGGTCTGGGGCCAACGTCCTGACTTTC.